The entry below gives a single T cell receptor beta chain sequence along with its context. The data were taken from a study of T cell responses to AZD1222 COVID-19 vaccine. TCRdb keeps only in-frame clones here, not all; method: immunoSEQ multiplex PCR. The sample lists under 130,000 clones, nearly 90% occurring once. With V trimmed by 5 bases and J by 2 bases, 12 bases remained unmatched. Germline CDR1 LNHDA, CDR2 SQIVND (reference sequence). The CDR3 has 16 amino acids. The source was peripheral blood, collected 28 days after the second AZD1222 dose. The genes are TRBV19 and TRBJ2-7, with TRBD1 identical over 7 bases. The source is an adult who received the AZD1222 COVID-19 vaccine. CDR3 in amino acids: CASSSAGDRYPYEQYF. The CDR3 nucleotides are TGTGCCAGTAGTTCCGCCGGGGACAGATATCCCTACGAGCAGTACTTC. Based on the CDR3 plus reference TRBV19 and TRBJ2-7, the full variable domain is DGGITQSPKYLFRKEGQNVTLSCEQNLNHDAMYWYRQDPGQGLRLIYYSQIVNDFQKGDIAEGYSVSREKKESFPLTVTSAQKNPTAFYLCASSSAGDRYPYEQYFGPGTRLTVT.